This T cell receptor beta chain derives from a study of T-cell memory formation after mild COVID-19. Turning to the study itself: TCR clusters were largely donor specific.

TCRdb passed the 5' RACE reads through MiXCR, listing each CDR3 protein once. The data hold around 300,000 distinct CDR3 sequences, with roughly 13% observed a single time. This clonotype was counted between two and nine times. The sequence was obtained from a young man who had mild COVID-19 (a few samples of this study predate the infection). Cell type and time point are not known. Sequencing input: PBMCs or a T cell subset sorted from them (not recorded which).

CDR3 sequence: CASRRTTGEKLFF. The DNA for the CDR3 is TGTGCCAGCAGGCGGACCACTGGAGAAAAACTGTTTTTT. V usage is TRBV2 and J usage is TRBJ1-4; no reliable D call. The CDR3 covers 13 residues. V lost 6 bases, J lost 8 bases, and 13 bases lay in between. Germline values: CDR1 SNHLY, CDR2 FYNNEI.